The clone carrying this T cell receptor (beta chain) was counted a few times. Its target is unknown. This was the immunoSEQ v3.0 assay at survey level. Clones were read by immunoSEQ multiplex PCR, and TCRdb kept only the in-frame ones, dropping some. The table has fewer than 45,000 clones, 75% to 85% seen once. This specimen belongs to a study of long-term antiretroviral therapy in people with HIV. General study results and limits: There were no data on ART adherence, viral resistance or therapy changes, a gap that limits inferences about post-ART repertoire changes. Control repertoires displayed wider CDR3 length ranges than the HIV repertoires. The data indicate that diversity increased after ART but remained below transplant donor controls.

Trimming took 2 bases from V and 4 from J, leaving 15 bases between them. Germline CDR1 reads MNHEY; CDR2 reads SMNVEV (reference sequence). There are 15 residues in the CDR3. The sequence was collected from a man aged 25-45 years with HIV. The V call is TRBV27, the J call TRBJ2-7; D may correspond to TRBD1 or TRBD2 (5 bases each). The sample in question was unsorted PBMCs, obtained 3.4 years after starting antiretroviral therapy. CDR3 region: CASSLAAGSHYEQYF. CDR3 sequence (DNA): TGTGCCAGCAGTTTAGCGGCAGGGAGCCATTACGAGCAGTACTTC.